What follows is one TCR beta chain and its context. The germline V gene has CDR1 SGHRS and CDR2 YFSETQ. The CDR3 loop spans 9 amino acids. Trimming left V 7 bases short and J 6 bases short, with 5 bases between. This entry is derived from a study of blood T cells in healthy people across ages. For the second PCR, which ran for roughly 7 to 11 cycles, a sample-barcoded 5' primer and a J-beta primer mix were used. Using its own MiXCR run on the 5' RACE reads, TCRdb lists one record per CDR3 protein. The sample has some 860,000 distinct CDR3 sequences, about 61% seen once. This chain connects TRBV5-1 to TRBJ2-7; maybe TRBD2 (5 bases). The sequencing input was blood. The sequence derives from a man aged 40-55 years in good health. The CDR3 reads CASRGEQYF. DNA of the CDR3: TGCGCCAGCCGGGGCGAGCAGTACTTC.